These 7 T cell receptor beta chains were sequenced from one sample in a study of CD8 T cells in Susac syndrome. An amount of RNA that ranged from about 0.45 to 1 ug was reverse transcribed with random hexamers. TCRdb processed the immunoSEQ multiplex PCR reads anew with MiXCR; each CDR3 protein has one entry. The repertoire holds hundreds of thousands of distinct CDR3 sequences, with approximately 95% as singletons. The material sequenced was CD4+ T cells from PBMCs. The receptor source for this set is a human donor with multiple sclerosis.

The chain has TRBV20-1 and TRBJ2-2; D is unclear. The germline V and J ends were trimmed by 6 bases and 2 bases, with 7 bases remaining between them. The CDR3 is made up of 12 amino acids. Germline V CDR1 and CDR2: DFQATT, SNEGSKA (reference sequence). In DNA form, the CDR3 reads TGCAGTGCCAAGGGAAACACCGGGGAGCTGTTTTTT. Translation gives CSAKGNTGELFF.

The CDR3 sequence: CASSVAAVMNTEAFF. Here the CDR3 DNA reads TGTGCCAGCAGCGTAGCGGCAGTCATGAACACTGAAGCTTTCTTT. The V and J genes are TRBV9 and TRBJ1-1; D gene unclear. Trimming removed 0 bases from V and 0 bases from J, with 9 bases in between. Per germline, CDR1 SGDLS and CDR2 YYNGEE. The CDR3 extends over 15 amino acids.

The gene calls are TRBV27 and TRBJ2-7; D ambiguous. The CDR3 spans 11 residues. Between the trimmed V and J ends, which lost 3 bases and 1 base, there was a span of 1 base. Germline V gene lookup returns CDR1 MNHEY and CDR2 SMNVEV (reference sequence). For the CDR3, the DNA is TGTGCCAGCAGTTTTTCCTACGAGCAGTACTTC. Protein: CASSFSYEQYF.

The chain is built from TRBV29-1 and TRBJ2-1; tentatively, D is TRBD2 (7 bases). The CDR3 is made up of 14 amino acids. Germline V gene lookup returns CDR1 SQVTM and CDR2 ANQGSEA. Trimming pared 3 bases from V and 4 bases from J, leaving 13 bases between. CDR3 sequence reads: CSVDERGGYNEQFF. Here the CDR3 DNA reads TGCAGCGTTGATGAAAGGGGGGGTTACAATGAGCAGTTCTTC.

The CDR3 DNA reads as TGCAGTGCTACTCGGGACAGGGCGAACAATGAGCAGTTCTTC. Its protein product is CSATRDRANNEQFF. This chain connects TRBV20-1 to TRBJ2-1; 9 bases agree with TRBD1. CDR3 length: 14 amino acids. Trimming cost V 4 bases and J 5 bases; bases outside gene matches: 6. Germline lookup yields CDR1 DFQATT and CDR2 SNEGSKA (reference sequence).

V usage is TRBV20-1 and J usage is TRBJ2-1; unclear D gene. The CDR3 covers 16 residues. CDR1 is DFQATT and CDR2 is SNEGSKA in the germline V gene (reference sequence). V was trimmed by 5 bases and J by 5 bases, leaving 22 bases between them. CDR3 coding DNA: TGCAGTGCTGGGCCGGTGGTCCATATAGGGCACAATGAGCAGTTCTTC. This gives the protein CSAGPVVHIGHNEQFF.

This clonotype was observed once. This chain joins TRBV3-1 and TRBJ2-7; D is possibly TRBD1 or TRBD2 (5 bases each). The CDR3 is 14 residues long. V was cut by 3 bases and J by 3 bases, with 12 bases left in between. Germline CDR1 reads LGHDT; CDR2 reads YNNKEL (reference sequence). CDR3 residues: CASSQRGGVYEQYF. The CDR3 nucleotides are TGTGCCAGCAGCCAGAGGGGTGGGGTCTACGAGCAGTACTTC.